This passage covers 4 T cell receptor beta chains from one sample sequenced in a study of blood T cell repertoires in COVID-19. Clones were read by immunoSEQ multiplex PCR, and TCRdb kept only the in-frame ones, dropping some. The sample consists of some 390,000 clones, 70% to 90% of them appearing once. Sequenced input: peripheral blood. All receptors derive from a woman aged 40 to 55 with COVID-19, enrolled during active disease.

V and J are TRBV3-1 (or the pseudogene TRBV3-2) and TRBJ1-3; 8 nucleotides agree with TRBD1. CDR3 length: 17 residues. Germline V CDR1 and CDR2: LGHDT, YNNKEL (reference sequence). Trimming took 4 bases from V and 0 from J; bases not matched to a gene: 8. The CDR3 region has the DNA TGTGCCAGCAGCCTCCTGGACAGGGATAGCTCTGGAAACACCATATATTTT. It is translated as CASSLLDRDSSGNTIYF.

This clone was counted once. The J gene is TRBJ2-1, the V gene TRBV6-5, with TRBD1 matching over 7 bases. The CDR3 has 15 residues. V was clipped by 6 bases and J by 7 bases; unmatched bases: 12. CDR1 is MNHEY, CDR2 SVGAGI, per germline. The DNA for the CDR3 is TGTGCCAGCAGACTCCCGGGACAGAGTCAAAATGAGCAGTTCTTC. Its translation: CASRLPGQSQNEQFF.

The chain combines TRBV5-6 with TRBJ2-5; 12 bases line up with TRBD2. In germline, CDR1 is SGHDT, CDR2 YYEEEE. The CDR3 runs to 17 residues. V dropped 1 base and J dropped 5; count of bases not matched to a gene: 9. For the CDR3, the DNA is TGTGCCAGCAGCTTGCGGCTAGCGGGGGGGCCAGGGGAGACCCAGTACTTC. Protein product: CASSLRLAGGPGETQYF.

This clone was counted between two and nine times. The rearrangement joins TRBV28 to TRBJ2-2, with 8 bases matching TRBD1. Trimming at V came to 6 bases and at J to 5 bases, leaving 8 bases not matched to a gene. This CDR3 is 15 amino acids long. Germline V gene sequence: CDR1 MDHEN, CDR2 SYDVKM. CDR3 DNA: TGTGCCAGCAGCGTAACGGGACAGGAGACCGGGGAGCTGTTTTTT. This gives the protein CASSVTGQETGELFF. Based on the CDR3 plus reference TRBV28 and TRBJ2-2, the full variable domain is DVKVTQSSRYLVKRTGEKVFLECVQDMDHENMFWYRQDPGLGLRLIYFSYDVKMKEKGDIPEGYSVSREKKERFSLILESASTNQTSMYLCASSVTGQETGELFFGEGSRLTVL.